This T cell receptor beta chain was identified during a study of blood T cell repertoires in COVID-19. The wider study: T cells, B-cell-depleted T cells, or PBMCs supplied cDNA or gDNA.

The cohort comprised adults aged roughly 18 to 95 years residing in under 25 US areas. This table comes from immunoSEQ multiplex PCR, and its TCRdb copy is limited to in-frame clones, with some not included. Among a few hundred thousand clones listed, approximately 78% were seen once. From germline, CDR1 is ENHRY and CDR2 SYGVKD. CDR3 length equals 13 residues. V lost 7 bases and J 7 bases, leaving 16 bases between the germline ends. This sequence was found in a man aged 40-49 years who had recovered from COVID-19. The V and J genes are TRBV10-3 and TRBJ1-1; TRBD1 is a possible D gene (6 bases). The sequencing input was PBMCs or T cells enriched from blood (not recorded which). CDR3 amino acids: CAITGFPGVEAFF. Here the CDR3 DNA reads TGTGCCATCACTGGCTTCCCAGGGGTTGAAGCTTTCTTT.